The next 3 T cell receptor beta chains were all read from a single sample in a study of radiation and T cells in renal cell carcinoma. Sample time point: baseline pretreatment blood. The treatment: 15 Gy SBRT to primary tumor, nephrectomy 4 weeks later. TCRdb's copy holds only in-frame clones and misses some; the assay was immunoSEQ multiplex PCR. The data contain tens of thousands of clones, 65% to 80% of them singletons. Material: blood, obtained from a patient whose treatment included radiotherapy and nephrectomy. Source of these receptors: a man between 60 and 75 years old with renal cell carcinoma.

This clone has a single count. The J gene is TRBJ2-2, the V gene TRBV11-2; 8 bases line up with TRBD2. The CDR3 is made up of 16 amino acids. V dropped 3 bases and J dropped 1; count of bases not matched to a gene: 4. Germline V gives CDR1 SGHAT, CDR2 FQNNGV. CDR3: CASSFPREGNTGELFF. In DNA form, the CDR3 reads TGTGCCAGCAGCTTTCCTCGGGAGGGGAACACCGGGGAGCTGTTTTTT.

The V gene is TRBV5-6, the J gene TRBJ2-3; D tentatively reads TRBD1 or TRBD2 (6 bases each). Deletions cut 1 base from V and 4 bases from J, with 10 bases between. The CDR3 spans 14 residues. The germline CDR1 and CDR2 sequences are SGHDT and YYEEEE. The CDR3 nucleotides are TGTGCCAGCAGCTTGCCGGGGGCCCCAGATACGCAGTATTTT. The encoded protein is CASSLPGAPDTQYF.

This chain's CDR3 is CASSLYRDRTDTQYF. DNA for the CDR3: TGTGCCAGCAGCTTATACCGGGACCGCACAGATACGCAGTATTTT. The chain couples TRBV7-9 to TRBJ2-3; D is perhaps TRBD1 or TRBD2 (5 bases each). The CDR3 has 15 residues. Trimming cost V 2 bases and J 1 base, with 10 bases left between them. Germline V lookup: CDR1 SEHNR, CDR2 FQNEAQ (reference sequence).